This T cell receptor (beta chain) was recovered during a study of vaccination and CD4 T cells after COVID-19. Concerning this clonotype: Its antigen is unknown.

As for treatment: roughly 10-day PBMC culture with coronavirus spike peptide pools or control peptides (ViraFEST assay). The Oncomine TCR Beta short-read assay sequenced DNA from cultured CD4+ T cells. MiXCR was run by TCRdb on the PCR reads, yielding one entry per CDR3 protein. The profile shows approximately 6,400 distinct CDR3 sequences, approximately 77% of them singletons. The sequenced material came from CD4+ T cells from blood, cultured in vitro. This receptor was taken from a human donor who had recovered from COVID-19.

CDR3 coding DNA: TGTGCCAGCAGCGCAGCCGCACCACCTAACTATGGCTACACCTTC. It yields the protein CASSAAAPPNYGYTF. The rearrangement joins TRBV5-5 to TRBJ1-2, with unresolved D. The CDR3 runs 15 residues. Trimming cost V 4 bases and J 0 bases, with 13 bases left between them. Per the germline V gene, CDR1 is SGHKS and CDR2 is YYEKEE (reference sequence).